This TCR beta chain was profiled in a study of T cells in Graves' hyperthyroidism and ophthalmopathy. This clonotype was seen a few times. The junction shows a germline mismatch at one end, possibly a read error. There are 18 residues in the CDR3. Germline lookup yields CDR1 MNHNY and CDR2 SVGAGI (reference sequence). An absence of ophthalmopathy progression within 18 months meant stable Graves' hyperthyroidism. Exclusion criteria comprised uncontrolled infection, other autoimmune disease, pregnancy or lactation. Authors of the study amplified TCR beta CDR3 regions from RNA transcripts. TCR CDR3 underwent first-round RT-PCR with the HTBI primer set. In TCRdb, the multiplex PCR reads were re-called with MiXCR into one record per CDR3 protein. The repertoire has approximately 710,000 distinct CDR3 sequences, around a sixth of them found once; the top ten carry around 16%.

The genes are TRBV6-6 and TRBJ1-3; possible D gene TRBD1, 5 bases. This clonotype originated in a man aged 50 to 59 with Graves' hyperthyroidism. The sample consisted of blood. The CDR3 bases are TGTGCCAGCAGTTACACGACACCTACAGGTTTCTCTGGGAACACCATATATTTT. Translated: CASSYTTPTGFSGNTIYF.